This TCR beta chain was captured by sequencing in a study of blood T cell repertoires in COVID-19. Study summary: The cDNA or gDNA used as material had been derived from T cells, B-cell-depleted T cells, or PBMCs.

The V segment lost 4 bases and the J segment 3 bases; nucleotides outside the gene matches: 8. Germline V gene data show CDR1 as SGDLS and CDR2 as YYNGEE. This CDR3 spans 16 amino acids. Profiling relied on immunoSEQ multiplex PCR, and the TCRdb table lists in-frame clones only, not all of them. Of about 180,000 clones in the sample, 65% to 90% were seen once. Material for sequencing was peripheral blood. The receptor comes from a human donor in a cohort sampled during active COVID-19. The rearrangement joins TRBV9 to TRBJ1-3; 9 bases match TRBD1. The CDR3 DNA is TGTGCCAGCAGCCCCGGACAGGGGAACCTTGGAAACACCATATATTTT. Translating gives CASSPGQGNLGNTIYF.